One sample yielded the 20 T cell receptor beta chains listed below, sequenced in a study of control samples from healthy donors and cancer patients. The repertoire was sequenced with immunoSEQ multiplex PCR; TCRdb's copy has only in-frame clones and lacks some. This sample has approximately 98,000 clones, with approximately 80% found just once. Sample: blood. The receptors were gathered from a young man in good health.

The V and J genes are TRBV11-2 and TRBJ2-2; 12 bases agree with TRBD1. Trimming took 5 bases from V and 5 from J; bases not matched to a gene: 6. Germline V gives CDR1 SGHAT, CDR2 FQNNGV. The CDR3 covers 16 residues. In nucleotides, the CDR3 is TGTGCCAGCAGCCTCGGGACAGGGGGCAGGACCGGGGAGCTGTTTTTT. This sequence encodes CASSLGTGGRTGELFF.

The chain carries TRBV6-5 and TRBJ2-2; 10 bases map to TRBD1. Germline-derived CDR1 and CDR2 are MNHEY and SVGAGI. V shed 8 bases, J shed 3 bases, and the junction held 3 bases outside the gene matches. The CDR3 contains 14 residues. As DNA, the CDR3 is TGTGCCAGCCCGGGACAGGGGTACACCGGGGAGCTGTTTTTT. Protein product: CASPGQGYTGELFF.

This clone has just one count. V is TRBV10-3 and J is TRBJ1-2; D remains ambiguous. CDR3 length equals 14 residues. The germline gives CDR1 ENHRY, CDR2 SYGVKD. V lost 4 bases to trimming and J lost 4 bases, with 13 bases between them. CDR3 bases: TGTGCCATCAGTGCAACAGACATCTCCTATGGCTACACCTTC. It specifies CAISATDISYGYTF.

The CDR3 coding sequence is TGTGCCAGCAGTTACTCGCCAGGGCGTCAGCCCCAGCATTTT. As protein: CASSYSPGRQPQHF. The gene calls are TRBV6-6 and TRBJ1-5; possible D gene TRBD1, 5 bases. Per the germline V gene, CDR1 is MNHNY and CDR2 is SVGAGI (reference sequence). This CDR3 has 14 amino acids. The V and J ends lost 0 bases and 6 bases respectively, with 9 bases between them.

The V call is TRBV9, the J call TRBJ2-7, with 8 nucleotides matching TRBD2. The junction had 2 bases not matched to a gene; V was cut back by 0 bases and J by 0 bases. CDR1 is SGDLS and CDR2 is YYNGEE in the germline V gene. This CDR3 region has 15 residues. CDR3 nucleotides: TGTGCCAGCAGCGTAGGGAGCGGGGGCTCCTACGAGCAGTACTTC. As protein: CASSVGSGGSYEQYF.

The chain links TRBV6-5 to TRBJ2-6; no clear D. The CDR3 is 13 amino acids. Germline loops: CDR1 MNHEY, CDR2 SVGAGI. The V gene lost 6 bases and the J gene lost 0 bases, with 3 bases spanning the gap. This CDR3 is CASRGSGANVLTF. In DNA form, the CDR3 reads TGTGCCAGCAGGGGCTCTGGGGCCAACGTCCTGACTTTC.

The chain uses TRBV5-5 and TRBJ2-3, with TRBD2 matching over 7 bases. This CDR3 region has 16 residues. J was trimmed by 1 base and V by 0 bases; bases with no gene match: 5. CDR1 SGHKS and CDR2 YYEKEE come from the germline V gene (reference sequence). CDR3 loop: CASSLAPSGRTDTQYF. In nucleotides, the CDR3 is TGTGCCAGCAGCTTGGCCCCTAGCGGTCGCACAGATACGCAGTATTTT.

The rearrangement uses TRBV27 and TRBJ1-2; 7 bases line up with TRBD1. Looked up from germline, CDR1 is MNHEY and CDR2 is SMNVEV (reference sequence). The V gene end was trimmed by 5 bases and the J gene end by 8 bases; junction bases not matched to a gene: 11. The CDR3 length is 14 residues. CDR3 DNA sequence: TGTGCCAGCAGTCGAGGGGGCCGACAGGAGGGCTACACCTTC. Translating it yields CASSRGGRQEGYTF.

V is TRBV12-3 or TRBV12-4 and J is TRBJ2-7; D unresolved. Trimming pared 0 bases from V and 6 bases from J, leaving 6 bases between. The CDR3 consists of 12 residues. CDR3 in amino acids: CASSLAGGEQYV. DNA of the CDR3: TGTGCCAGCAGTTTAGCGGGTGGCGAGCAGTACGTC.

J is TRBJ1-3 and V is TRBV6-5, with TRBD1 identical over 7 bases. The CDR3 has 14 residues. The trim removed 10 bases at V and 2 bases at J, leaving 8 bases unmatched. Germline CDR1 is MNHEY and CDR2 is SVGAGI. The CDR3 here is CATRQGPAGNTIYF. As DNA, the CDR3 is TGTGCCACCCGACAGGGCCCGGCTGGAAACACCATATATTTT.

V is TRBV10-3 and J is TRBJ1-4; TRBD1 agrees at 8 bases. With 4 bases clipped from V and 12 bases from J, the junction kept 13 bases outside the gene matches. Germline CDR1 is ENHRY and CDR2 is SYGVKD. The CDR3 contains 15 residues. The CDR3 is CAISGSPGGSGQLFF. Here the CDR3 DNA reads TGTGCCATCAGTGGTTCCCCAGGGGGCTCAGGACAACTGTTTTTT.

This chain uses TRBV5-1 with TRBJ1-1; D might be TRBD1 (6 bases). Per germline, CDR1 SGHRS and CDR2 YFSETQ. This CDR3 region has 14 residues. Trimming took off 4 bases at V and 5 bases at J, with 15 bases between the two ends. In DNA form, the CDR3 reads TGCGCCAGCAGCCCCTGGGGAGGGGGAACTGAAGCTTTCTTT. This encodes CASSPWGGGTEAFF.

CDR3 nucleotides: TGTGCCTGGAGTGGCCAGGGGGGGAGCGGGGTAAATACGCAGTATTTT. Residues: CAWSGQGGSGVNTQYF. The chain employs TRBV30 and TRBJ2-3, with D possibly called TRBD1 or TRBD2 (7 bases each). This CDR3 contains 16 residues. V dropped 1 base and J dropped 7 bases, with 21 bases sitting between them. CDR1 and CDR2 from the germline V gene are GTSNPN and SVGIG (reference sequence).

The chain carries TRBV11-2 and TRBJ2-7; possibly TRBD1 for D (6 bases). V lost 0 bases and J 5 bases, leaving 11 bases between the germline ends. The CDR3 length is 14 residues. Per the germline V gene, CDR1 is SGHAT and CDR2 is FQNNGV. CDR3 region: CASSLEAGADEQYF. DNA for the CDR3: TGTGCCAGCAGCTTAGAGGCAGGGGCGGACGAGCAGTACTTC.

The CDR3 spells CASSVRTSWDEQFF. The CDR3 coding sequence is TGTGCCAGCAGCGTTCGGACTAGCTGGGATGAGCAGTTCTTC. The chain couples TRBV9 to TRBJ2-1; 8 bases match TRBD2. CDR1 is SGDLS, CDR2 YYNGEE, per germline. Trimming at V came to 2 bases and at J to 8 bases, leaving 6 bases not matched to a gene. The CDR3 is made up of 14 amino acids.

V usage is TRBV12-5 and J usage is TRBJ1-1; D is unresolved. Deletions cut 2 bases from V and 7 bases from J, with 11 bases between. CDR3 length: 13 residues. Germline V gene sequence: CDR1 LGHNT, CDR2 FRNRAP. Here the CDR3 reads CASGLSPRSEAFF. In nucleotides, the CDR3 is TGTGCTAGTGGTTTGAGCCCCCGCAGTGAAGCTTTCTTT.

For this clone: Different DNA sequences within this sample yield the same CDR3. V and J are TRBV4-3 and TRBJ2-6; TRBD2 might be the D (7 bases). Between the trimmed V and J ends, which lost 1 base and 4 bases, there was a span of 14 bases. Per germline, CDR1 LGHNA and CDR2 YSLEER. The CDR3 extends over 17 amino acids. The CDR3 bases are TGCGCCAGCAGCCAAGGGTTCGGGGGGCGGGGGGCCAACGTCCTGACTTTC. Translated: CASSQGFGGRGANVLTF.

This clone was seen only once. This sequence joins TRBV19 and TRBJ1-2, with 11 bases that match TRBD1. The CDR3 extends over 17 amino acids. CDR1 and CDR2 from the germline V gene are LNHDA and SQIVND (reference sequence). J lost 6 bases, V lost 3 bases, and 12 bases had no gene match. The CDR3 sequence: CASSISGTGGSFHGYTF. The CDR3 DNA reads TGTGCCAGTAGTATTTCTGGGACAGGGGGTAGTTTTCATGGCTACACCTTC.

The CDR3 bases are TGTGCCAGCAGCCTCCGAGCTGGGGTTTCCCTCTTCGCTAGCACAGATACGCAGTATTTT. Protein product: CASSLRAGVSLFASTDTQYF. The chain uses TRBV28 and TRBJ2-3; D unclear. The CDR3 has 20 amino acids. The germline V and J ends were trimmed by 6 bases and 0 bases, with 28 bases remaining between them. Germline lookup yields CDR1 MDHEN and CDR2 SYDVKM.

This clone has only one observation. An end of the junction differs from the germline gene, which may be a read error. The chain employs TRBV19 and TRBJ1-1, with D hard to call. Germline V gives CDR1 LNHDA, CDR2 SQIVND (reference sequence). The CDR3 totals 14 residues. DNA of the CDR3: TGTACCAGTAGTATAGGAGGGAGGGTCACTGAAGCTTTCTTT. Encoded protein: CTSSIGGRVTEAFF. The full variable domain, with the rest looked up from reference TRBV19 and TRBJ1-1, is DGGITQSPKYLFRKEGQNVTLSCEQNLNHDAMYWYRQDPGQGLRLIYYSQIVNDFQKGDIAEGYSVSREKKESFPLTVTSAQKNPTAFYLCTSSIGGRVTEAFFGQGTRLTVV.